Following are 14 T cell receptor beta chains from one sample sequenced in a study of Ad26.COV2.S vaccination and SARS-CoV-2 variants (dated by TCRdb to the early 2020s). What the time point label conveys for this sample: individuals recovered from natural SARS-CoV-2 infection. Libraries were prepared through the immunoSEQ multiplex PCR assay. Held by TCRdb, this immuneACCESS table contains in-frame sequences only and omits some clones. Under half of the omission traces to an unresolved V gene where checked; the cause of the rest is unknown. The sample contains about 350,000 clones, around 90% of them found a single time. Under 4% of the sample is held by the ten biggest clonotypes. Specimen: peripheral blood, collected after recovery from COVID-19. These receptors all stem from a human donor who had recovered from COVID-19.

V usage is TRBV5-4 and J usage is TRBJ1-1; D is uncertain. Germline CDR1 and CDR2: SGHNT and YYREEE (reference sequence). Trimming took 1 base from V and 11 from J, leaving 18 bases between them. The CDR3 is made up of 14 amino acids. The CDR3 loop is CASSLLSGNMGAFF. The CDR3 DNA sequence: TGTGCCAGCAGCTTGCTTTCCGGTAACATGGGGGCTTTCTTT.

The CDR3 loop reads CASSQAGTGFYEQYF. The CDR3 DNA reads TGTGCCAGCAGCCAAGCCGGGACGGGTTTCTACGAGCAGTACTTC. The chain has TRBV3-1 (or the pseudogene TRBV3-2) and TRBJ2-7, with D perhaps being TRBD1 or TRBD2 (5 bases each). Germline loops: CDR1 LGHDT, CDR2 YNNKEL (reference sequence). Trimming took 1 base from V and 3 from J, leaving 13 bases between them. This CDR3 is 15 amino acids long.

The chain has TRBV4-1 and TRBJ1-1, with 8 positions matching TRBD1. Germline CDR1 is MGHRA and CDR2 is YSYEKL. The CDR3 is 16 amino acids. V lost 0 bases and J lost 3; bases outside the gene matches: 6. CDR3 sequence reads: CASSQDGTGGHTEAFF. CDR3 DNA sequence: TGCGCCAGCAGCCAAGATGGGACAGGCGGCCACACTGAAGCTTTCTTT.

Details on this clone: Distinct nucleotide sequences in the sample also encode this CDR3. The chain links TRBV29-1 to TRBJ1-2; TRBD1 is a possible D gene (5 bases). CDR3 length equals 11 residues. Germline V gives CDR1 SQVTM, CDR2 ANQGSEA. Trimming took off 3 bases at V and 6 bases at J, with 8 bases between the two ends. CDR3 sequence reads: CSVERRDGYTF. CDR3 in DNA: TGCAGCGTTGAGCGCAGGGATGGCTACACCTTC.

This rearrangement joins TRBV4-1 to TRBJ2-7, with no clear D. V was cut by 2 bases and J by 0 bases, with 8 bases left in between. The length of the CDR3 is 14 residues. CDR1 and CDR2 (germline): MGHRA, YSYEKL. CDR3 in DNA: TGCGCCAGCAGCCAAACCCCAGGCTCCTACGAGCAGTACTTC. Protein: CASSQTPGSYEQYF.

The chain employs TRBV7-2 and TRBJ1-1, with 8 positions matching TRBD1. Trimming cost V 1 base and J 4 bases; bases outside gene matches: 14. This CDR3 spans 18 amino acids. Per germline, CDR1 SGHTA and CDR2 FQGNSA. CDR3 DNA: TGTGCCAGCAGCTTAGTCGGGGCCATGACAGGGGTCGGCACTGAAGCTTTCTTT. Translation: CASSLVGAMTGVGTEAFF.

The chain carries TRBV9 and TRBJ1-1; tentative D call: TRBD1 (6 bases). The CDR3 covers 17 residues. Germline values: CDR1 SGDLS, CDR2 YYNGEE. The V and J ends lost 3 bases and 1 base respectively, with 19 bases between them. CDR3 DNA sequence: TGTGCCAGCAGCGCCCGAGGGGGGGACAACTGGAACACTGAAGCTTTCTTT. It is translated as CASSARGGDNWNTEAFF.

This chain connects TRBV7-9 to TRBJ1-4, with 7 bases identical to TRBD1. The germline V gene encodes CDR1 SEHNR and CDR2 FQNEAQ (reference sequence). The ends lost 5 bases at V and 5 bases at J; junction bases unmatched: 5. The CDR3 is 14 residues long. CDR3 in DNA: TGTGCCAGCAGCCCTCCCAGGGGGAATGAAAAACTGTTTTTT. Its translation is CASSPPRGNEKLFF.

The J gene is TRBJ2-3, the V gene TRBV6-6; D gene unclear. The CDR3 length is 14 residues. The ends were cut back, 6 bases at V and 1 base at J, with 11 bases in the middle. The germline V gene has CDR1 MNHNY and CDR2 SVGAGI (reference sequence). For the CDR3, the DNA is TGTGCCAGCAGCGAGCCGGGCGGCACAGATACGCAGTATTTT. Encoded protein: CASSEPGGTDTQYF.

The chain joins TRBV28 to TRBJ1-1; TRBD1 matches at 7 bases. V was clipped by 6 bases and J by 1 base; unmatched bases: 8. Germline-derived CDR1 and CDR2 are MDHEN and SYDVKM. The length of the CDR3 is 15 residues. For the CDR3, the DNA is TGTGCCAGCAGGCTGGGACAGACTGGGAACACTGAAGCTTTCTTT. Translated: CASRLGQTGNTEAFF.

The chain combines TRBV9 with TRBJ2-1; 9 bases line up with TRBD2. The germline V gene has CDR1 SGDLS and CDR2 YYNGEE. Unmatched junction bases numbered 8, after V lost 3 bases and J lost 7 bases. The CDR3 runs 15 residues. The chain's CDR3 is CASSEKRGDWNEQFF. DNA of the CDR3: TGTGCCAGCAGCGAAAAGCGGGGGGACTGGAATGAGCAGTTCTTC. The variable domain in full, completed from reference TRBV9 and TRBJ2-1, reads DSGVTQTPKHLITATGQRVTLRCSPRSGDLSVYWYQQSLDQGLQFLIQYYNGEERAKGNILERFSAQQFPDLHSELNLSSLELGDSALYFCASSEKRGDWNEQFFGPGTRLTVL.

The chain uses TRBV13 and TRBJ2-7, with 12 bases lining up with TRBD2. The CDR3 contains 14 residues. Germline lookup yields CDR1 PRHDT and CDR2 FYEKMQ (reference sequence). J gave up 7 bases and V 9 bases, and 10 bases lay outside the gene matches. The CDR3 DNA is TGTGCCAGTAAGAGGCTAGCGGGGGGGCAAGAGCAGTACTTC. This translates into CASKRLAGGQEQYF.

V gene TRBV5-1 combines with J gene TRBJ1-1; maybe TRBD1 (5 bases). There are 12 residues in the CDR3. V was clipped by 2 bases and J by 5 bases, with 7 bases between them. Germline CDR1 reads SGHRS; CDR2 reads YFSETQ. CDR3 in amino acids: CASSLQETEAFF. CDR3 in DNA: TGCGCCAGCAGCTTACAGGAAACTGAAGCTTTCTTT.

This clone was seen a single time. The chain employs TRBV7-9 and TRBJ1-2; possible D gene TRBD1, 6 bases. Deletions cut 5 bases from V and 10 bases from J, with 20 bases between. The CDR3 length is 14 residues. Germline lookup yields CDR1 SEHNR and CDR2 FQNEAQ (reference sequence). For the CDR3, the DNA is TGTGCCAGCAGCCCCGGGGGGTCAGGGGAGGTCTACACCTTC. Protein: CASSPGGSGEVYTF.